A selection of T cell receptor beta chains follows, all from one sample in a study of shared clonotypes between healthy human individuals. Profiled with immunoSEQ multiplex PCR; TCRdb holds only in-frame clones, not every one. The sample includes around 690,000 clones, around 90% of them seen just once. Specimen: memory CD8+ T cells from PBMCs. The receptors shown here come from a young man in good health. Some clones in this sample may be carry-over from other donors' samples. CDR3s include the opening cysteine and the closing phenylalanine or tryptophan. A D gene is named only where the DNA matches it firmly. Rows may omit the clone size; those that give it use once, few, many or a size class.

j_call,d_call,clone_size,v_call,cdr3_aa,cdr3_nt
TRBJ2-1,.,.,TRBV7-2,CASSLERPWDEQFF,TGTGCCAGCAGCTTAGAGAGACCCTGGGATGAGCAGTTCTTC
TRBJ2-3,.,.,TRBV6-4,CASSRDPNTDTQYF,TGTGCCAGCAGTAGGGACCCGAACACAGATACGCAGTATTTT
TRBJ2-2,TRBD1,.,TRBV11-2,CASSLDRGQGRTGELFF,TGTGCCAGCAGCTTAGATCGGGGACAGGGACGTACCGGGGAGCTGTTTTTT
TRBJ2-5,.,.,TRBV10-3,CAISESAMETQYF,TGTGCCATCAGTGAGTCCGCGATGGAGACCCAGTACTTC
TRBJ2-4,.,.,TRBV7-3,CASSARTGNIQYF,TGTGCCAGCAGCGCCCGGACCGGGAACATTCAGTACTTC
TRBJ2-4,.,.,TRBV5-1,CASSLLPGAKNIQYF,TGCGCCAGCAGCTTGTTGCCGGGCGCCAAAAACATTCAGTACTTC
TRBJ1-2,TRBD1,.,TRBV9,CASSVTGGDLDGYTF,TGTGCCAGCAGCGTAACAGGGGGCGATCTTGATGGCTACACCTTC
TRBJ2-7,.,once,TRBV29-1,CSVETGNPYEQYF,TGCAGCGTTGAGACGGGGAATCCCTACGAGCAGTACTTC
TRBJ1-4,.,.,TRBV28,CASSFGGNNEKLFF,TGTGCCAGCAGCTTCGGCGGCAATAATGAAAAACTGTTTTTT
TRBJ2-7,.,.,TRBV9,CASSVGGGEQYF,TGTGCCAGCAGCGTAGGAGGGGGGGAGCAGTACTTC